This T cell receptor beta chain was captured in a study of OX40 agonist ivuxolimab in advanced cancers. Study at large: Patient treatment consisted of intravenous ivuxolimab administration every 2 weeks at 0.01 to 10 mg/kg.

V was pared by 1 base and J by 0 bases, with 7 bases between. This CDR3 is built from 14 residues. Per germline, CDR1 MGHRA and CDR2 YSYEKL. Generated by immunoSEQ multiplex PCR, the TCRdb table keeps only in-frame clones and is missing some. The sample shows about 47,000 clones, around 81% of them seen only once. The source is an adult with an advanced solid tumor such as melanoma, head and neck, liver or kidney cancer. The rearrangement joins TRBV4-1 to TRBJ2-7; D ambiguous. Here the sequenced sample was CD4+ or CD8+ T cells sorted from blood, taken in a trial of the OX40 agonist ivuxolimab. For the CDR3, the DNA is TGCGCCAGCAGCCAAGTGGGGTACTCCTACGAGCAGTACTTC. It specifies CASSQVGYSYEQYF.